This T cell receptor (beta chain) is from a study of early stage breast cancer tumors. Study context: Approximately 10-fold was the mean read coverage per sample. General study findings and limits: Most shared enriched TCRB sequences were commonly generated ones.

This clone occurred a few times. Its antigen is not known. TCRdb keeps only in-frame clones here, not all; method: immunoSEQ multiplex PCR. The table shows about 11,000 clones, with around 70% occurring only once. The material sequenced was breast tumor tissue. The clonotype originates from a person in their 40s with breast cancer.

CDR3 in DNA: TGCAGCGTTGTTACGGGCAGCGAGCAGTACTTC. Translation gives CSVVTGSEQYF. The V gene is TRBV29-1, the J gene TRBJ2-7; D is uncertain. CDR1 SQVTM and CDR2 ANQGSEA come from the germline V gene. Trimming removed 4 bases from V and 6 bases from J, with 10 bases in between. The CDR3 totals 11 residues.